This T cell receptor (beta chain) was sequenced during a study of CD8+ T cells in alopecia areata. This clone was detected a few times. The antigen remains unidentified. At the DNA level, this CDR3 is encoded by other sequences in the same sample as well. Both peripheral blood and punch biopsies of lesional scalp skin were obtained from patients who had alopecia areata. TCR sequencing used cDNA made by reverse transcription of extracted RNA. This table comes from immunoSEQ multiplex PCR, and its TCRdb copy is limited to in-frame clones, with some not included. The table includes approximately 58,000 clones, 44% detected once. Trimming removed 0 bases from V and 2 bases from J, with 8 bases in between. CDR3 length: 14 residues. Germline V gene sequence: CDR1 MNHEY, CDR2 SMNVEV (reference sequence). Whole-study findings and limits: Clarity of TCR sharing across patients fell short of that in mice, possibly HLA-related. Lesional scalp, notably in alopecia totalis/universalis, had clonality above that of normal scalp.

The V call is TRBV27, the J call TRBJ2-7; no firm D call. The source is a human donor with alopecia areata. Sequenced input: NKG2D-low CD8+ T cells sorted from blood. CDR3 region: CASSLSGTPYEQYF. The CDR3 DNA is TGTGCCAGCAGTTTATCGGGAACGCCCTACGAGCAGTACTTC.